This passage covers 6 T cell receptor beta chains from one sample sequenced in a study of spatial heterogeneity in lung cancer. Time point described: blood at routine non-recurrence follow-up after resection. A single record per CDR3 protein comes from TCRdb applying MiXCR to the 5' RACE reads. The profile shows 20,000 to 25,000 distinct CDR3 sequences, 8.5% to 10% of them singletons. The starting material was PBMCs, obtained at follow-up. Source of these receptors: a male donor with early-stage non-small cell lung cancer.

The chain recombines TRBV4-2 with TRBJ2-3, with D possibly matching TRBD1 (6 bases). This CDR3 spans 16 amino acids. CDR1 is LGHNA and CDR2 is YNFKEQ in the germline V gene. With 0 bases removed from V and 0 bases from J, the gap between germline ends came to 10 bases. CDR3 DNA: TGTGCCAGCAGCCAAGATTCAACAGGGAGCACAGATACGCAGTATTTT. It specifies CASSQDSTGSTDTQYF.

This clonotype counts as large. V is TRBV6-2 or TRBV6-3 and J is TRBJ2-1; no definite D call. The CDR3 is 14 amino acids. V lost 6 bases, J lost 0 bases, and 9 bases lay in between. In germline, CDR1 is MNHEY, CDR2 SVGEGT. CDR3 coding DNA: TGTGCCAGCAGCTCTTATGGCTCCTACAATGAGCAGTTCTTC. It encodes CASSSYGSYNEQFF.

The chain carries TRBV27 and TRBJ1-2, with 7 bases aligning to TRBD1. Per germline, CDR1 MNHEY and CDR2 SMNVEV (reference sequence). Germline trimming cut 2 bases from V and 2 bases from J; bases unmatched to any gene: 8. The CDR3 sequence is 16 residues long. The DNA of the CDR3 is TGTGCCAGCAGTTTAGACCGGGACAGCATAAACTATGGCTACACCTTC. Translation: CASSLDRDSINYGYTF.

This clonotype was observed a few times. The chain joins TRBV20-1 to TRBJ2-4, with D perhaps matching TRBD1 (5 bases). This CDR3 is 13 amino acids long. Germline CDR1 DFQATT, CDR2 SNEGSKA (reference sequence). V was trimmed by 1 base and J by 4 bases, leaving 8 bases between them. CDR3 nucleotides: TGCAGTGCTAGAGGCAGGGAAAAAAACATTCAGTACTTC. This sequence encodes CSARGREKNIQYF.

This clonotype was observed many times. CDR3 coding DNA: TGTGCCAGCAGTTACTTGGACCCGAGGGACACCGGGGAGCTGTTTTTT. It translates to CASSYLDPRDTGELFF. V and J are TRBV6-2 or TRBV6-3 and TRBJ2-2, with a possible D match to TRBD2 (5 bases). Trimming took off 1 base at V and 3 bases at J, with 12 bases between the two ends. The CDR3 consists of 16 residues. Germline CDR1 is MNHEY and CDR2 is SVGEGT.

There are many counts of this clonotype. This chain uses TRBV20-1 with TRBJ1-2; weak D call: TRBD1 (6 bases). Germline CDR1 DFQATT, CDR2 SNEGSKA (reference sequence). The length of the CDR3 is 13 residues. Trimming removed 5 bases at V and 1 base at J, with 11 bases between. The CDR3 here is CSAVGHFNYGYTF. CDR3 bases: TGCAGTGCTGTGGGACATTTTAACTATGGCTACACCTTC.